The rows below give T cell receptor beta chains drawn from one sample of a study of blood T cell repertoires in COVID-19. Only in-frame clones appear in the TCRdb table, and some are missing; sequencing was by immunoSEQ multiplex PCR. The sample lists some 150,000 clones, around four fifths seen once, with roughly 1.5% in the top ten. The sequencing sample was made of peripheral blood. The source is a human donor in a cohort sampled during active COVID-19. Each CDR3 is given with its conserved first and last residue. The D gene is left open where the match is weak. Some rows have no size entry. The others give once, few or many, or a class for an expanded clone.

v_call: TRBV4-2; clone_size: -; d_call: -; j_call: TRBJ1-1; cdr3_aa: CASSQVGGGPNTEAFF; cdr3_nt: TGTGCCAGCAGCCAAGTTGGGGGGGGCCCGAACACTGAAGCTTTCTTT
v_call: TRBV27; clone_size: -; d_call: -; j_call: TRBJ2-7; cdr3_aa: CASSSSGDPYEQYF; cdr3_nt: TGTGCCAGCAGTTCCTCAGGGGACCCCTACGAGCAGTACTTC
v_call: TRBV7-2; clone_size: -; d_call: -; j_call: TRBJ1-6; cdr3_aa: CASTGGGDGGSPLHF; cdr3_nt: TGTGCCAGCACCGGAGGGGGGGACGGGGGTTCACCCCTCCACTTT
v_call: TRBV7-9; clone_size: -; d_call: TRBD2; j_call: TRBJ2-5; cdr3_aa: CASSLIAGGETQYF; cdr3_nt: TGTGCCAGCAGCTTAATAGCGGGAGGGGAGACCCAGTACTTC
v_call: TRBV6-5; clone_size: -; d_call: TRBD2; j_call: TRBJ2-3; cdr3_aa: CATLAGGGDTQYF; cdr3_nt: TGTGCCACCTTAGCGGGAGGGGGCGATACGCAGTATTTT
v_call: TRBV7-9; clone_size: -; d_call: -; j_call: TRBJ2-1; cdr3_aa: CASSLGRDRVSGSNNEQFF; cdr3_nt: TGTGCCAGCAGCTTAGGGCGGGACAGGGTCAGCGGGAGTAACAATGAGCAGTTCTTC
v_call: TRBV25-1; clone_size: -; d_call: TRBD1; j_call: TRBJ1-2; cdr3_aa: CASSEVRTGDYGYTF; cdr3_nt: TGTGCCAGCAGTGAAGTCAGGACAGGGGATTATGGCTACACCTTC
v_call: TRBV5-8; clone_size: -; d_call: -; j_call: TRBJ2-6; cdr3_aa: CASSFPIGANVLTF; cdr3_nt: TGTGCCAGCAGCTTTCCCATTGGGGCCAACGTCCTGACTTTC
v_call: TRBV4-3; clone_size: -; d_call: -; j_call: TRBJ1-1; cdr3_aa: CASDNGGNTEAFF; cdr3_nt: TGCGCCAGCGACAACGGGGGGAACACTGAAGCTTTCTTT
v_call: TRBV19; clone_size: -; d_call: TRBD1; j_call: TRBJ2-3; cdr3_aa: CASSTGTGGADTQYF; cdr3_nt: TGTGCCAGTAGTACCGGGACAGGGGGCGCAGATACGCAGTATTTT
v_call: TRBV19; clone_size: -; d_call: -; j_call: TRBJ2-5; cdr3_aa: CASSQGGSGYWETQYF; cdr3_nt: TGTGCCAGTAGTCAAGGAGGGTCAGGCTACTGGGAGACCCAGTACTTC
v_call: TRBV14; clone_size: few; d_call: -; j_call: TRBJ1-1; cdr3_aa: CASSQGARTFF; cdr3_nt: TGTGCCAGCAGCCAGGGGGCTAGGACTTTCTTT
v_call: TRBV27; clone_size: -; d_call: TRBD1; j_call: TRBJ1-1; cdr3_aa: CASRPNRGNTEAFF; cdr3_nt: TGTGCCAGCAGGCCGAACAGGGGAAATACTGAAGCTTTCTTT
v_call: TRBV7-3; clone_size: -; d_call: TRBD2; j_call: TRBJ2-1; cdr3_aa: CASSLSLGGTYNEQFF; cdr3_nt: TGTGCCAGCAGCTTAAGTTTGGGGGGGACCTACAATGAGCAGTTCTTC
v_call: TRBV28; clone_size: once; d_call: TRBD1; j_call: TRBJ1-6; cdr3_aa: CASRPAGGGNSPLHF; cdr3_nt: TGTGCCAGCAGACCCGCAGGGGGCGGTAATTCACCCCTCCACTTT
v_call: TRBV9; clone_size: -; d_call: TRBD2; j_call: TRBJ2-1; cdr3_aa: CASSVGLAGLGEQFF; cdr3_nt: TGTGCCAGCAGCGTCGGACTAGCGGGTCTGGGTGAGCAGTTCTTC